This TCR beta chain is drawn from a study of cytomegalovirus exposure and HLA in healthy donors. Findings of the study overall: In an earlier analysis, productive rearrangement rates for most beta V segments clustered near 87% or 30%.

It was with 60 Vbeta and 13 Jbeta primers that the PCR ran. The data were produced by immunoSEQ multiplex PCR, yet TCRdb's version contains in-frame clones alone and is incomplete. The data show 80,000 to 100,000 clones, 74% seen once. CDR3 length: 13 residues. Looked up from germline, CDR1 is SGDLS and CDR2 is YYNGEE. Between the trimmed V and J ends, which lost 4 bases and 2 bases, there was a span of 9 bases. This clone was seen more than once but under ten times. Its matching antigen is unknown. Sequences were obtained from PBMCs. This TCR derives from a man aged 25-40 years in good health and CMV-seropositive. The chain joins TRBV9 to TRBJ1-1; no clear D gene. The CDR3 reads CASSMGPNTEAFF. The CDR3 region has the DNA TGTGCCAGCAGCATGGGCCCTAACACTGAAGCTTTCTTT.